The clone carrying this T cell receptor beta chain was counted a few times. The sample comes from a study of shared clonotypes between healthy human individuals. Method: immunoSEQ multiplex PCR; TCRdb's copy keeps in-frame clones and lacks some. Among some 510,000 clones listed, 79% were seen once. V was pared by 4 bases and J by 0 bases, with 19 bases between. CDR1 is MDHEN and CDR2 is SYDVKM in the germline V gene. The CDR3 spans 18 residues. Sequencing used PBMCs. This receptor was identified in a woman aged 40 to 49 in good health. Some clones in this sample may be carry-over from other donors' samples. The chain carries TRBV28 and TRBJ1-5; maybe TRBD1 (5 bases). CDR3 nucleotides: TGTGCCAGCAGTTCCTTTAACCGGGACGGTTATAGCAATCAGCCCCAGCATTTT. It yields the protein CASSSFNRDGYSNQPQHF.